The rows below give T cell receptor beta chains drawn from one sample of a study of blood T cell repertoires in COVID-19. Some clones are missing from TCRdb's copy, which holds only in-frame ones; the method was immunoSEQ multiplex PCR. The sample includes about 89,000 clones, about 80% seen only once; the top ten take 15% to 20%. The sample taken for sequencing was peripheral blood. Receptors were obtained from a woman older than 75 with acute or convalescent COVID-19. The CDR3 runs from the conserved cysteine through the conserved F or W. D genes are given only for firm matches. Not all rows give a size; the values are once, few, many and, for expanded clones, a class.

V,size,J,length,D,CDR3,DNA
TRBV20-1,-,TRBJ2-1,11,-,CSARGGDEQFF,TGCAGTGCTAGAGGGGGGGATGAGCAGTTCTTC
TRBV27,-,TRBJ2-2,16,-,CASTTWPGRGTGELFF,TGTGCCAGCACCACTTGGCCGGGTAGGGGCACCGGGGAGCTGTTTTTT
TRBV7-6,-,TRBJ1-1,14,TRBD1,CASSSGTGNTEAFF,TGTGCCAGCAGCTCCGGGACAGGGAACACTGAAGCTTTCTTT
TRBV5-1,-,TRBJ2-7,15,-,CASSLGGAGFYEQYF,TGCGCCAGCAGCTTAGGGGGGGCAGGTTTCTACGAGCAGTACTTC
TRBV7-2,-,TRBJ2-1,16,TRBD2,CASSPPGLAGNNEQFF,TGTGCCAGCAGCCCTCCGGGACTAGCGGGTAACAATGAGCAGTTCTTC
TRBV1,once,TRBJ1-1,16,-,CTSSQEGQGPNTEAFF,TGCACCAGCAGCCAAGAAGGTCAGGGGCCGAACACTGAAGCTTTCTTT
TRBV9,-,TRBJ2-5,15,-,CASSVRVGGYETQYF,TGTGCCAGCAGCGTAAGGGTTGGGGGGTACGAGACCCAGTACTTC
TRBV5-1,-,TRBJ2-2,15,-,CASSWNDGRVGELFF,TGCGCCAGCAGCTGGAACGACGGGCGGGTCGGGGAGCTGTTTTTT
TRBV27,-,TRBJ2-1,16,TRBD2,CASQGLAGGLYNEQFF,TGTGCCAGCCAAGGACTAGCGGGGGGGCTGTACAATGAGCAGTTCTTC
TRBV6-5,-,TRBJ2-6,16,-,CASSYDRSSGANVLTF,TGTGCCAGCAGTTACGACAGGAGCTCTGGGGCCAACGTCCTGACTTTC
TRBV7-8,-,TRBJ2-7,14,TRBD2,CASTLSGSPHEQYF,TGTGCCAGCACCCTGAGCGGGAGCCCCCACGAGCAGTACTTC
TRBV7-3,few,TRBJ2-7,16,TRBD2,CASSRGTGTSGDEQYF,TGTGCCAGCAGCCGCGGAACCGGGACTAGCGGGGACGAGCAGTACTTC
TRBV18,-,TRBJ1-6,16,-,CASSPGRAAPNSPLHF,TGTGCCAGCTCACCCGGGCGGGCAGCCCCCAATTCACCCCTCCACTTT
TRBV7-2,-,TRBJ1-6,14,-,CASSKGGYNSPLHF,TGTGCCAGCAGTAAAGGGGGTTATAATTCACCCCTCCACTTT
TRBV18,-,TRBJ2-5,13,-,CASSRDRGETQYF,TGTGCCAGCTCACGAGACAGAGGAGAGACCCAGTACTTC
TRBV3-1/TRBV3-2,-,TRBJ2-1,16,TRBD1,CASSQTPRTGKYEQFF,TGTGCCAGCAGCCAAACCCCAAGGACAGGGAAGTATGAGCAGTTCTTC
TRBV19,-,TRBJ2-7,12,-,CASSPGAYEQYF,TGTGCCAGTAGCCCCGGGGCCTACGAGCAGTACTTC
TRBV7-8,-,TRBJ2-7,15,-,CASSLRAAGPYEQYF,TGTGCCAGCAGCCTCAGGGCGGCAGGGCCCTACGAGCAGTACTTC
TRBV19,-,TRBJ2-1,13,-,CASSIYGDNEQFF,TGTGCCAGTAGTATTTACGGTGACAATGAGCAGTTCTTC
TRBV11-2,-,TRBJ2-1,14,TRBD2,CASNTLAGSNEQFF,TGTGCCAGCAACACACTAGCGGGAAGCAATGAGCAGTTCTTC
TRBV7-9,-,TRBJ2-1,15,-,CASSLAGVITNEQFF,TGTGCCAGCAGCTTAGCCGGGGTTATTACGAATGAGCAGTTCTTC
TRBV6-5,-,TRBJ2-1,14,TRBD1,CASSWGTGTGEQFF,TGTGCCAGCAGTTGGGGGACAGGGACGGGTGAGCAGTTCTTC
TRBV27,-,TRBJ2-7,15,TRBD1,CASRKGTGASYEQYF,TGTGCCAGCAGAAAAGGGACAGGGGCCTCCTACGAGCAGTACTTC
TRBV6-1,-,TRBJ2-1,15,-,CASSEIGQRYNEQFF,TGTGCCAGCAGTGAGATCGGACAAAGATACAATGAGCAGTTCTTC
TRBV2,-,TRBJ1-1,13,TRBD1,CASRGQFRTEAFF,TGTGCCAGCAGGGGACAGTTCCGAACTGAAGCTTTCTTT
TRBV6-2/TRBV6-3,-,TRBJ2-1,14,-,CASSRGGSYNEQFF,TGTGCCAGCAGTAGAGGGGGCTCCTACAATGAGCAGTTCTTC
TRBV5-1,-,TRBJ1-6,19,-,CASSWVPQGISSYNSPLHF,TGCGCCAGCAGCTGGGTACCTCAGGGGATTAGCTCCTATAATTCACCCCTCCACTTT
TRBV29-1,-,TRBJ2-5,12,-,CSVKDGEETQYF,TGCAGCGTAAAGGACGGGGAAGAGACCCAGTACTTC
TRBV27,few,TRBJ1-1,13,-,CASSWEIRTEAFF,TGTGCCAGCAGTTGGGAGATCAGGACTGAAGCTTTCTTT
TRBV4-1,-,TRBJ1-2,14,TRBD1,CASSQEIQGLGYTF,TGCGCCAGCAGCCAAGAGATACAGGGGCTTGGCTACACCTTC
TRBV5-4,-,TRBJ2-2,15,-,CASRLGSTGVGELFF,TGTGCCAGCAGATTGGGGTCGACAGGCGTTGGGGAGCTGTTTTTT
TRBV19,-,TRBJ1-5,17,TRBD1,CASSIGGTGLLINPQHF,TGTGCCAGTAGTATAGGCGGGACAGGGCTCCTGATCAACCCCCAGCATTTT
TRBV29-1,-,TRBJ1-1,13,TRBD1,CSVLPQRQGFVFF,TGCAGCGTCCTACCCCAAAGACAGGGGTTTGTTTTCTTT
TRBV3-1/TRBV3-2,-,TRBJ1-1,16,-,CASSHPQISGDTEAFF,TGTGCCAGCAGCCACCCCCAGATATCAGGCGACACTGAAGCTTTCTTT
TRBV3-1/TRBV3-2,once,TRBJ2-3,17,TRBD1,CASSQDGGTGGTDTQYF,TGTGCCAGCAGCCAAGATGGGGGGACAGGGGGCACAGATACGCAGTATTTT
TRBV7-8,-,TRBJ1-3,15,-,CASSLESRVGNTIYF,TGTGCCAGCAGCTTAGAAAGTCGGGTTGGAAACACCATATATTTT
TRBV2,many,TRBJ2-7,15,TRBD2,CASSASREARYEQYF,TGTGCCAGCAGTGCGTCCCGGGAGGCGCGCTACGAGCAGTACTTC
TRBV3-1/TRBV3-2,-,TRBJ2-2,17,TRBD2,CASSQEGLAGVAGELFF,TGTGCCAGCAGCCAAGAGGGACTAGCGGGAGTGGCCGGGGAGCTGTTTTTT
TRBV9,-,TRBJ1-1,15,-,CASSLIGGVGTEAFF,TGTGCCAGCAGCCTAATAGGAGGAGTAGGGACTGAAGCTTTCTTT
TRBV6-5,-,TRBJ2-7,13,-,CASSPLGGTEQYF,TGTGCCAGCAGCCCCTTAGGAGGGACCGAGCAGTACTTC
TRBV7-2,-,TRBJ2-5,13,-,CASSWGEQETQYF,TGTGCCAGCAGCTGGGGGGAACAAGAGACCCAGTACTTC
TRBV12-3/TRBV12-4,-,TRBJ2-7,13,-,CASSSRVEPEQYF,TGTGCCAGCAGTTCCCGGGTCGAGCCCGAGCAGTACTTC
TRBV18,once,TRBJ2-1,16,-,CASSPSSDSSYNEQFF,TGTGCCAGCTCACCAAGTAGCGATAGCTCCTACAATGAGCAGTTCTTC